The 27 T cell receptor beta chains in this list originate from one sample, sequenced in a study of blood T cells in healthy people across ages. The authors ran a second PCR of about 7 to 11 cycles using a sample-barcoded 5' primer and a J-beta primer mix. From the 5' RACE reads, TCRdb called clonotypes with MiXCR, one entry per CDR3 protein. The table lists roughly 1,700,000 distinct CDR3 sequences, 28% of them singletons. The sample was blood. Receptor source: a woman aged 30 to 39 in good health.

This clonotype was found a few times. The chain has TRBV27 and TRBJ2-1; no firm D call. Germline values: CDR1 MNHEY, CDR2 SMNVEV (reference sequence). CDR3 size: 16 residues. V was cut by 0 bases and J by 1 base, with 10 bases left in between. The CDR3 DNA follows: TGTGCCAGCAGTTTATCAGGGCTGACGTCCTACAATGAGCAGTTCTTC. It codes for CASSLSGLTSYNEQFF.

The chain joins TRBV20-1 to TRBJ2-7; unclear D gene. The CDR3 contains 12 residues. V was shortened by 3 bases and J by 2 bases, with 8 bases between the two germline ends. Germline CDR1 and CDR2: DFQATT and SNEGSKA (reference sequence). CDR3 sequence reads: CSARLPAYEQYF. The CDR3 DNA reads TGCAGTGCTAGGCTACCCGCCTACGAGCAGTACTTC.

This clonotype was seen more than once but under ten times. The gene calls are TRBV7-2 and TRBJ2-5, with 13 bases lining up with TRBD2. J lost 11 bases, V lost 0 bases, and 9 bases had no gene match. Looked up from germline, CDR1 is SGHTA and CDR2 is FQGNSA. The CDR3 extends over 16 amino acids. The CDR3 reads CASSLAGTSGEWEQYF. DNA of the CDR3: TGTGCCAGCAGCTTAGCCGGGACTAGCGGGGAGTGGGAGCAGTACTTC.

This clonotype was recorded a few times. The chain uses TRBV24-1 and TRBJ2-7; D may be TRBD1 (5 bases). This CDR3 comprises 13 residues. Germline loops: CDR1 KGHDR, CDR2 SFDVKD. Trimming removed 5 bases from V and 5 bases from J, with 12 bases in between. In DNA, the CDR3 is TGTGCCACCAGTGGTTCCCTCAGGGACGAGCAGTACTTC. It codes for CATSGSLRDEQYF.

This clonotype appeared once. The chain couples TRBV9 to TRBJ2-7; 10 nucleotides line up with TRBD2. Germline V gene data show CDR1 as SGDLS and CDR2 as YYNGEE. The CDR3 spans 16 residues. The junction had 13 bases not matched to a gene; V was cut back by 10 bases and J by 0 bases. The CDR3 is CAGGVGAGGTSYEQYF. DNA for the CDR3: TGTGCCGGCGGCGTAGGAGCGGGGGGGACCTCCTACGAGCAGTACTTC.

With regard to this clonotype: Germline and junction disagree at one end, which may indicate a read error. The rearrangement joins TRBV10-3 to TRBJ1-1; 10 bases align to TRBD1. CDR1 is ENHRY and CDR2 is SYGVKD in the germline V gene. The CDR3 runs to 15 residues. CDR3 sequence reads: CAISDIGTGDTGAFF. The CDR3 DNA is TGTGCCATCAGTGATATCGGGACAGGGGACACTGGAGCTTTCTTT.

The rearrangement uses TRBV12-3 or TRBV12-4 and TRBJ1-1; the match to TRBD1 covers 7 bases. Trimming at V came to 0 bases and at J to 13 bases, leaving 8 bases not matched to a gene. The CDR3 totals 13 residues. CDR3 region: CASSLAGTEGVFF. Here the CDR3 DNA reads TGTGCCAGCAGTTTAGCTGGGACAGAGGGAGTTTTCTTT.

This clonotype has only a few counts. The rearrangement links TRBV7-6 to TRBJ2-5; TRBD2 is a possible D gene (6 bases). The CDR3 is made up of 14 amino acids. Germline V lookup: CDR1 SGHVS, CDR2 FNYEAQ. V gave up 10 bases and J gave up 11 bases, with 26 bases separating them. The CDR3 sequence is CATRRVGGIGEQYF. The CDR3, as DNA: TGTGCCACCCGGCGGGTGGGAGGAATCGGAGAGCAGTACTTC.

This clonotype was seen more than once but under ten times. This rearrangement joins TRBV20-1 to TRBJ2-1; 8 bases fit TRBD2. Germline loops: CDR1 DFQATT, CDR2 SNEGSKA (reference sequence). This CDR3 spans 13 amino acids. CDR3 sequence: CSVPRGDGQEQFF. As DNA, the CDR3 is TGCAGCGTACCGCGGGGGGATGGGCAGGAGCAGTTCTTC.

As concerns this clonotype: Being one base from a much bigger clone, this may be a read error. The gene calls are TRBV20-1 and TRBJ2-7; D not certain. Germline V CDR1 and CDR2: DFQATT, SNEGSKA (reference sequence). This CDR3 contains 13 residues. The V end lost 3 bases, the J end lost 2 bases, and 11 bases lay between the germline ends. In DNA form, the CDR3 reads TGCAGTGCTAGTGCAGAGATTCCCTACGAGCAGTACTTC. Translated, it gives CSASAEIPYEQYF.

V gene TRBV11-2 combines with J gene TRBJ1-4; possible D gene TRBD1, 6 bases. V was clipped by 5 bases and J by 0 bases, with 13 bases between them. This CDR3 is 16 amino acids long. In germline, CDR1 is SGHAT, CDR2 FQNNGV. The DNA of the CDR3 is TGTGCCAGCAGCCCCGGACAGATAGCAACTAATGAAAAACTGTTTTTT. This gives the protein CASSPGQIATNEKLFF.

The chain couples TRBV29-1 to TRBJ2-3; D remains ambiguous. V was cut by 5 bases and J by 4 bases, with 7 bases left in between. The CDR3 has 11 amino acids. Germline loops: CDR1 SQVTM, CDR2 ANQGSEA. As DNA, the CDR3 is TGCAGCGTTATGAGGCCAGATACGCAGTATTTT. It codes for CSVMRPDTQYF.

Only a few counts were recorded for this clonotype. A much larger clone lies a single base off, so this may be a read error. The chain has TRBV10-3 and TRBJ2-7; a weak D match, TRBD1 (6 bases). Per the germline V gene, CDR1 is ENHRY and CDR2 is SYGVKD. The CDR3 runs to 14 residues. CDR3 loop: CAISKSGDSYEQYF. In DNA form, the CDR3 reads TGTGCCATCAGTAAGTCAGGGGATTCCTACGAGCAGTACTTC.

V usage is TRBV10-3 and J usage is TRBJ2-7; the D gene is possibly TRBD1 (5 bases). Germline CDR1 reads ENHRY; CDR2 reads SYGVKD. This CDR3 comprises 12 residues. The ends were cut back, 11 bases at V and 5 bases at J, with 16 bases in the middle. The chain's CDR3 is CAASQTADEQYF. The CDR3 DNA follows: TGTGCCGCGTCACAGACAGCCGACGAGCAGTACTTC.

In this sample, this clonotype turned up many times. This rearrangement joins TRBV5-1 to TRBJ1-5; D uncertain. The V and J ends lost 2 bases and 5 bases respectively, with 8 bases between them. Germline CDR1 SGHRS, CDR2 YFSETQ. This CDR3 has 13 amino acids. The CDR3 loop reads CASSLTVDQPQHF. The CDR3 DNA is TGCGCCAGCAGCTTAACAGTAGATCAGCCCCAGCATTTT. Looking up the rest from reference TRBV5-1 and TRBJ1-5 gives the full variable domain: KAGVTQTPRYLIKTRGQQVTLSCSPISGHRSVSWYQQTPGQGLQFLFEYFSETQRNKGNFPGRFSGRQFSNSRSEMNVSTLELGDSALYLCASSLTVDQPQHFGDGTRLSIL.

The V and J genes are TRBV7-2 and TRBJ2-1; D possibly corresponds to TRBD2 (5 bases). The CDR3 has 16 residues. The V end lost 0 bases, the J end lost 4 bases, and 13 bases lay between the germline ends. From germline, CDR1 is SGHTA and CDR2 FQGNSA. For the CDR3, the DNA is TGTGCCAGCAGCTTAGCGTTTCAGGAGGCATACAATGAGCAGTTCTTC. This sequence encodes CASSLAFQEAYNEQFF. Filled out from reference TRBV7-2 and TRBJ2-1, the complete variable domain reads GAGVSQSPSNKVTEKGKDVELRCDPISGHTALYWYRQSLGQGLEFLIYFQGNSAPDKSGLPSDRFSAERTGGSVSTLTIQRTQQEDSAVYLCASSLAFQEAYNEQFFGPGTRLTVL.

The chain combines TRBV29-1 with TRBJ2-1, with D perhaps TRBD1 (5 bases). V was clipped by 7 bases and J by 2 bases, with 9 bases between them. The CDR3 is made up of 12 amino acids. Germline V gene data show CDR1 as SQVTM and CDR2 as ANQGSEA. The CDR3 is CSGGVAYNEQFF. CDR3 in DNA: TGCAGCGGGGGCGTAGCCTACAATGAGCAGTTCTTC.

This chain links TRBV30 with TRBJ2-1; D tentatively fits TRBD1 or TRBD2 (6 bases each). Per the germline V gene, CDR1 is GTSNPN and CDR2 is SVGIG (reference sequence). This CDR3 contains 12 residues. V lost 4 bases, J lost 9 bases, and 13 bases lay in between. The DNA of the CDR3 is TGTGCCTGGAACAGGGCCGGGAGTGAGCAGTTCTTC. This sequence encodes CAWNRAGSEQFF.

Comment on this clonotype: Relative to the germline gene, one junction end is altered; a read error may explain this. The chain links TRBV12-3 or TRBV12-4 to TRBJ2-3, with D perhaps matching TRBD1 (6 bases). The CDR3 is made up of 16 amino acids. This CDR3 is CASSLTSARGTDTEYF. The CDR3 DNA is TGTGCCAGCAGTCTTACCAGCGCCAGGGGCACAGATACGGAGTATTTT.

The DNA of the CDR3 is TGCGCCAGCAGCCAAGGCCGAAGGGACGAGCAGTACTTC. Protein sequence: CASSQGRRDEQYF. The rearrangement uses TRBV4-1 and TRBJ2-7, with D unclear. The CDR3 is made up of 13 amino acids. Looked up from germline, CDR1 is MGHRA and CDR2 is YSYEKL. V was pared by 1 base and J by 5 bases, with 9 bases between.

The V and J genes are TRBV7-6 and TRBJ2-3; 12 nucleotides match TRBD2. V shed 6 bases, J shed 0 bases, and the junction held 7 bases outside the gene matches. The CDR3 totals 17 residues. Germline V CDR1 and CDR2: SGHVS, FNYEAQ. The DNA for the CDR3 is TGTGCCAGCAGTTTCTCTAGCGGGAGGGCTAGCACAGATACGCAGTATTTT. Translated, it gives CASSFSSGRASTDTQYF.

The chain links TRBV29-1 to TRBJ2-1; tentative D call: TRBD2 (5 bases). The CDR3 extends over 13 amino acids. Per germline, CDR1 SQVTM and CDR2 ANQGSEA. V shed 5 bases and J shed 8 bases, with 16 bases lying between them. The CDR3 spells CSVPGPARDEQFF. The CDR3 bases are TGCAGCGTTCCCGGGCCAGCGCGGGATGAGCAGTTCTTC.

The chain employs TRBV16 and TRBJ2-1, with D perhaps TRBD2 (6 bases). The CDR3 totals 12 residues. Germline CDR1 KGHSY, CDR2 FQNENV. V lost 5 bases and J lost 14, with 16 bases in between. In DNA, the CDR3 is TGTGCCAGCAGCGCGGTGGGAGGCGGGAAGTTCTTC. Translated: CASSAVGGGKFF.

DNA of the CDR3: TGTGCCAGCAGCTTCGGTCTCGGGGGCCAAGAGACCCAGTACTTC. Translating it yields CASSFGLGGQETQYF. The chain has TRBV5-6 and TRBJ2-5; D may be TRBD2 (6 bases). Trimming took 2 bases from V and 1 from J, leaving 12 bases between them. This CDR3 comprises 15 residues. CDR1 and CDR2 from the germline V gene are SGHDT and YYEEEE.

This clonotype was recorded only once. The V and J genes are TRBV11-3 and TRBJ2-1; 16 bases are a match to TRBD2. Germline lookup yields CDR1 SGHNT and CDR2 YENEEA. Unmatched junction bases numbered 9, after V lost 5 bases and J lost 8 bases. The CDR3 is 17 amino acids. CDR3 DNA sequence: TGTGCCAGCAGCCTCGGGACTAGCGGGGGGGCAAACTATGAGCAGTTCTTC. It specifies CASSLGTSGGANYEQFF.

The gene calls are TRBV20-1 and TRBJ1-2, with TRBD1 matching 8 bases. There are 14 residues in the CDR3. Germline assignment: CDR1 DFQATT and CDR2 SNEGSKA (reference sequence). V dropped 6 bases and J dropped 6; count of bases not matched to a gene: 12. The CDR3 loop reads CSAGTGIGRDGYTF. The DNA for the CDR3 is TGCAGTGCAGGGACAGGAATCGGACGAGATGGCTACACCTTC.

A remark on this clonotype: A much larger clone is a single base away; this may be a read error. The CDR3 here is CASSLALYDEQYF. CDR3 DNA sequence: TGTGCCAGCAGCTTAGCCCTATATGATGAGCAGTACTTC. The chain carries TRBV7-6 and TRBJ2-4; no firm D call. The ends were cut back, 0 bases at V and 13 bases at J, with 13 bases in the middle. The CDR3 extends over 13 amino acids. Germline-derived CDR1 and CDR2 are SGHVS and FNYEAQ.